This T cell receptor (beta chain) originates from a study of blood T cell repertoires in COVID-19. Study-level background: Samples taken during acute and convalescent COVID-19 were collected in the United States, Italy and Spain. T cells, B-cell-depleted T cells, or PBMCs provided the cDNA or gDNA that served as material.

As processed by the authors: Amplifying reference gene primers gave estimates of nucleated cell counts. Libraries were prepared by immunoSEQ multiplex PCR; TCRdb keeps only in-frame clonotypes and omits some of them. The D gene and trimming were derived from the DNA, and the V and J assignments and clone size from that table. The data show approximately 69,000 clones, roughly 85% seen once. The receptor comes from a woman of 80 years or more with acute or convalescent COVID-19. What was sequenced was peripheral blood.

CDR3 sequence reads: CASSYGGFADGYTF. The CDR3 region has the DNA TGTGCCAGCAGTTACGGGGGGTTCGCGGATGGCTACACCTTC. V usage is TRBV6-5 and J usage is TRBJ1-2; D perhaps matches TRBD1 (5 bases). Trimming took 2 bases from V and 6 from J, leaving 13 bases between them. The CDR3 spans 14 residues. Germline CDR1 is MNHEY and CDR2 is SVGAGI.